Listed below are T cell receptor beta chains from one sample, sequenced in a study of blood T cell repertoires in COVID-19. The repertoire was sequenced with immunoSEQ multiplex PCR; TCRdb's copy has only in-frame clones and lacks some. The data hold roughly 60,000 clones, with 75% to 85% observed a single time. Sequencing was done on a sample of peripheral blood. The receptors here all came from a man older than 75 with acute or convalescent COVID-19. The CDR3 runs from the conserved cysteine through the conserved F or W. The order of the fields is D gene, J gene, clone size, V gene, CDR3 DNA, CDR3 protein. A D gene is named only where the DNA matches it firmly. Not all rows give a size; the values are once, few, many and, for expanded clones, a class.

D gene: TRBD1; J gene: TRBJ1-6; clone size: .; V gene: TRBV11-2; CDR3 DNA: TGTGCCAGCAGCCCCCGGACAGGGGGCCTCGGGACACCCCTCCACTTT; CDR3 protein: CASSPRTGGLGTPLHF
D gene: .; J gene: TRBJ2-7; clone size: .; V gene: TRBV11-3; CDR3 DNA: TGTGCCAGCAGCGCTCCCGGGACAACCTACGAGCAGTACTTC; CDR3 protein: CASSAPGTTYEQYF
D gene: TRBD1; J gene: TRBJ2-1; clone size: .; V gene: TRBV5-1; CDR3 DNA: TGCGCCAGCAGCTTGGAAGGGACAGCGTACAATGAGCAGTTCTTC; CDR3 protein: CASSLEGTAYNEQFF
D gene: TRBD1; J gene: TRBJ1-6; clone size: .; V gene: TRBV5-6; CDR3 DNA: TGTGCCAGCAGCTTCGGACAGGGGATTTCACCCCTCCACTTT; CDR3 protein: CASSFGQGISPLHF
D gene: .; J gene: TRBJ1-2; clone size: few; V gene: TRBV7-9; CDR3 DNA: TGTGCCAGCAGCTTAGTACAGTATGGCTACACCTTC; CDR3 protein: CASSLVQYGYTF
D gene: TRBD2; J gene: TRBJ2-3; clone size: .; V gene: TRBV19; CDR3 DNA: TGTGCCAGTAGTGAACCTAGCGGGGCCTCGCGGGATACGCAGTATTTT; CDR3 protein: CASSEPSGASRDTQYF
D gene: TRBD1; J gene: TRBJ1-2; clone size: once; V gene: TRBV6-5; CDR3 DNA: TGTGCCAGCAGTTACTCGGACAGGGGTAAAAGTGGCTACACCTTC; CDR3 protein: CASSYSDRGKSGYTF
D gene: TRBD2; J gene: TRBJ2-7; clone size: .; V gene: TRBV28; CDR3 DNA: TGTGCCAGCAGCCCGACTAGCGGGGGATCCTACGAGCAGTACTTC; CDR3 protein: CASSPTSGGSYEQYF
D gene: TRBD2; J gene: TRBJ2-1; clone size: .; V gene: TRBV5-1; CDR3 DNA: TGCGCCAGCAGCTTTACTAGCGGGGGGACCTACAATGAGCAGTTCTTC; CDR3 protein: CASSFTSGGTYNEQFF
D gene: .; J gene: TRBJ2-3; clone size: .; V gene: TRBV7-3; CDR3 DNA: TGTGCCAGCAGCACCCGCGGGGTTCCAGATACGCAGTATTTT; CDR3 protein: CASSTRGVPDTQYF
D gene: .; J gene: TRBJ2-5; clone size: .; V gene: TRBV5-5; CDR3 DNA: TGTGCCAGCAGCTTGGCCGGATACAGCCAAGAGACCCAGTACTTC; CDR3 protein: CASSLAGYSQETQYF
D gene: .; J gene: TRBJ1-4; clone size: .; V gene: TRBV11-2; CDR3 DNA: TGTGCCAGCAGCTTCGACTCACACAATGGGGAAAAACTGTTTTTT; CDR3 protein: CASSFDSHNGEKLFF
D gene: .; J gene: TRBJ1-2; clone size: .; V gene: TRBV19; CDR3 DNA: TGTGCCAGTAGTATAGCCCAGGGGAACTATGGCTACACCTTC; CDR3 protein: CASSIAQGNYGYTF
D gene: TRBD1; J gene: TRBJ2-5; clone size: .; V gene: TRBV11-2; CDR3 DNA: TGTGCCAGCAGCTCAAACAGGGGCAGGGAGACCCAGTACTTC; CDR3 protein: CASSSNRGRETQYF
D gene: .; J gene: TRBJ1-5; clone size: once; V gene: TRBV2; CDR3 DNA: TGTGCCAGCAGTGGCAGTCAGAGCAATCAGCCCCAGCATTTT; CDR3 protein: CASSGSQSNQPQHF
D gene: .; J gene: TRBJ1-1; clone size: .; V gene: TRBV11-3; CDR3 DNA: TGTGCCAGCATAGGTCGTGGGAGGACTGAAGCTTTCTTT; CDR3 protein: CASIGRGRTEAFF
D gene: .; J gene: TRBJ2-7; clone size: .; V gene: TRBV5-6; CDR3 DNA: TGTGCCAGCAGCCCAGGGGACCCCCACGAGCAGTACTTC; CDR3 protein: CASSPGDPHEQYF
D gene: TRBD1; J gene: TRBJ2-7; clone size: .; V gene: TRBV7-2; CDR3 DNA: TGTGCCAGCAGCATGGGGACAGGGGGTTGGTACGAGCAGTACTTC; CDR3 protein: CASSMGTGGWYEQYF
D gene: .; J gene: TRBJ2-7; clone size: .; V gene: TRBV25-1; CDR3 DNA: TGTGCCAGCAGTGATGACCCCCGGGGATGGAACGACGAGCAGTACTTC; CDR3 protein: CASSDDPRGWNDEQYF
D gene: .; J gene: TRBJ2-1; clone size: .; V gene: TRBV5-1; CDR3 DNA: TGCGCCAGCAGCTTGGTTGGCGGTGGGGCCTTCAATGAGCAGTTCTTC; CDR3 protein: CASSLVGGGAFNEQFF
D gene: TRBD2; J gene: TRBJ2-1; clone size: .; V gene: TRBV5-1; CDR3 DNA: TGCGCCAGCAGCTTGATTGCGGGGGGTTACAATGAGCAGTTCTTC; CDR3 protein: CASSLIAGGYNEQFF
D gene: .; J gene: TRBJ1-1; clone size: few; V gene: TRBV15; CDR3 DNA: TGTGCCACCAGCAGAGATACAGAGAACACTGAAGCTTTCTTT; CDR3 protein: CATSRDTENTEAFF
D gene: .; J gene: TRBJ1-2; clone size: .; V gene: TRBV30; CDR3 DNA: TGTGCCTGGACTCTGGGTCCTCTAAAGGTGGGCGGCTACACCTTC; CDR3 protein: CAWTLGPLKVGGYTF
D gene: TRBD2; J gene: TRBJ2-3; clone size: .; V gene: TRBV6-1; CDR3 DNA: TGTGCCAGCAGTGAAGTGGCTAGCGGGGGGCACACAGATACGCAGTATTTT; CDR3 protein: CASSEVASGGHTDTQYF
D gene: TRBD1; J gene: TRBJ1-2; clone size: .; V gene: TRBV19; CDR3 DNA: TGTGCCACTAAGCCTTTCAGGGCCTCACAGGGGACATATGGCTACACCTTC; CDR3 protein: CATKPFRASQGTYGYTF
D gene: TRBD1; J gene: TRBJ1-2; clone size: many; V gene: TRBV19; CDR3 DNA: TGTGCCAGTAGTACCCTACGGACAGGAAATTTCTATGGCTACACCTTC; CDR3 protein: CASSTLRTGNFYGYTF
D gene: .; J gene: TRBJ1-5; clone size: .; V gene: TRBV7-6; CDR3 DNA: TGTGCCAGCAGCTTAGCGCCGGGGCAGCCCCAGCATTTT; CDR3 protein: CASSLAPGQPQHF
D gene: TRBD1; J gene: TRBJ1-1; clone size: few; V gene: TRBV19; CDR3 DNA: TGTGCCAGTAGTGTCGGGACAGGGGGACGGATCTCCACTGAAGCTTTCTTT; CDR3 protein: CASSVGTGGRISTEAFF
D gene: .; J gene: TRBJ1-5; clone size: .; V gene: TRBV12-3/TRBV12-4; CDR3 DNA: TGTGCCAGCAGTCGGGGGGCTAATCAGCCCCAGCATTTT; CDR3 protein: CASSRGANQPQHF
D gene: .; J gene: TRBJ1-3; clone size: .; V gene: TRBV10-3; CDR3 DNA: TGTGCCATCAGTGCGGGGGAAAACACCATATATTTT; CDR3 protein: CAISAGENTIYF
D gene: TRBD1; J gene: TRBJ2-1; clone size: .; V gene: TRBV6-6; CDR3 DNA: TGTGCCAGCAGTTCTTGGACAGGGGGATCATACAATGAGCAGTTCTTC; CDR3 protein: CASSSWTGGSYNEQFF
D gene: TRBD1; J gene: TRBJ1-2; clone size: .; V gene: TRBV2; CDR3 DNA: TGTGCCAGCAACCCGCCTGGACAGGGGGCTAACTATGGCTACACCTTC; CDR3 protein: CASNPPGQGANYGYTF
D gene: .; J gene: TRBJ2-2; clone size: .; V gene: TRBV11-2; CDR3 DNA: TGTGCCAGCAGCCAGCTCACCTCTTTAGCCACCGGGGAGCTGTTTTTT; CDR3 protein: CASSQLTSLATGELFF
D gene: TRBD2; J gene: TRBJ2-1; clone size: .; V gene: TRBV12-3/TRBV12-4; CDR3 DNA: TGTGCCAGCAGTCCGGGACTAGCGGGGAGCATCTTC; CDR3 protein: CASSPGLAGSIF
D gene: TRBD2; J gene: TRBJ2-1; clone size: .; V gene: TRBV4-1; CDR3 DNA: TGCGCCAGCAGCCAAGATCTTGTCGGGGGGGCCCGGAATGAGCAGTTCTTC; CDR3 protein: CASSQDLVGGARNEQFF
D gene: .; J gene: TRBJ1-2; clone size: .; V gene: TRBV3-1/TRBV3-2; CDR3 DNA: TGTGCCAGCAGCCCACCCCCAGGACAGCAAGATGGCTACACCTTC; CDR3 protein: CASSPPPGQQDGYTF
D gene: .; J gene: TRBJ1-1; clone size: .; V gene: TRBV30; CDR3 DNA: TGTGCCTGGAATTCCAGGGCAGGGGAAGCTTTCTTT; CDR3 protein: CAWNSRAGEAFF
D gene: TRBD1; J gene: TRBJ1-6; clone size: .; V gene: TRBV6-5; CDR3 DNA: TGTGCCAGCAGGCCGGGACAGTATAATTCACCCCTCCACTTT; CDR3 protein: CASRPGQYNSPLHF
D gene: TRBD1; J gene: TRBJ1-5; clone size: .; V gene: TRBV9; CDR3 DNA: TGTGCCAGCAGCGTAGGTGACAGGGCGGGCGATCAGCCCCAGCATTTT; CDR3 protein: CASSVGDRAGDQPQHF
D gene: .; J gene: TRBJ1-1; clone size: .; V gene: TRBV6-5; CDR3 DNA: TGTGCCAGCAGTTACTCCGGGACACCAATGAACACTGAAGCTTTCTTT; CDR3 protein: CASSYSGTPMNTEAFF
D gene: .; J gene: TRBJ2-1; clone size: .; V gene: TRBV7-9; CDR3 DNA: TGTGCCAGCAGCCTACAAGGACTTTCCTACAATGAGCAGTTCTTC; CDR3 protein: CASSLQGLSYNEQFF
D gene: TRBD1; J gene: TRBJ1-1; clone size: .; V gene: TRBV19; CDR3 DNA: TGTGCCAGTAGTATTGACAGGGTGCAGAACACTGAAGCTTTCTTT; CDR3 protein: CASSIDRVQNTEAFF
D gene: .; J gene: TRBJ1-2; clone size: .; V gene: TRBV3-1/TRBV3-2; CDR3 DNA: TGTGCCAGCAGCCTTACACAGGGAGACTATGGCTACACCTTC; CDR3 protein: CASSLTQGDYGYTF